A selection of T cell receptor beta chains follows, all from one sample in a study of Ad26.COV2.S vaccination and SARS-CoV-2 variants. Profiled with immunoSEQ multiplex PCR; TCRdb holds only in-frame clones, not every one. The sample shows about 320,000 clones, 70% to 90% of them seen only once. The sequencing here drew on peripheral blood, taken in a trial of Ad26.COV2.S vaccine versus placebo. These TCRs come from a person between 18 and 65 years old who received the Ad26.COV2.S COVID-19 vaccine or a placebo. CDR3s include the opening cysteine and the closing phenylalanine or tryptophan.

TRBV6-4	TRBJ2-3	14	CASSDGWRADTQYF
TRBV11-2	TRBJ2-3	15	CASSLVLDFTDTQYF
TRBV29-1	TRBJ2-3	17	CSVSDRLNPRFTDTQYF
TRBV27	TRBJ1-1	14	CASTPGGGNTEAFF
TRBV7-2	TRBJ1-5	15	CASSLGFPENQPQHF
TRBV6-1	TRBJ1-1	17	CASSDRTRNRLNTEAFF
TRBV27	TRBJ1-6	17	CASFSLNRGTYNSPLHF
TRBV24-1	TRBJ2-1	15	CATSDGGVSYNEQFF
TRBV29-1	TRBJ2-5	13	CSVPKSEEETQYF
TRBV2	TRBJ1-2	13	CASSPTGNYGYTF
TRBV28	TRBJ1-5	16	CASSYGSNWSNQPQHF
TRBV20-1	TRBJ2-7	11	CRTESSYEQYF
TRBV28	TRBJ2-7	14	CASRRDRGLGEQYF
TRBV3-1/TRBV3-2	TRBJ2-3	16	CASSQELASNTDTQYF
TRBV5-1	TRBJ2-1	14	CASSLGQGSSEQFF
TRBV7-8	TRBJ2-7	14	CASSWGGGTNEQYF